This T cell receptor beta chain was identified in a study of cytomegalovirus exposure and HLA in healthy donors. Notes on this clone: The antigen remains unidentified.

Study conclusions and caveats: Upon later analysis, TCR association rates were observed to vary by HLA locus, being highest for DRB1 and lowest for HLA-C. Later findings reportedly placed an Asian-associated ancestry cluster below the roughly 700-donor mean for N-insertions. Presence/absence analyses took donor sequencing depth as roughly uniform. The authors later found most CMV-associated TCR beta chains appeared HLA-restricted.

Trimming took off 5 bases at V and 5 bases at J, with 12 bases between the two ends. The CDR3 is 13 residues long. Germline CDR1 is SGHNT and CDR2 is YENEEA. The PCR employed 60 Vbeta primers together with 13 Jbeta primers. Repertoires were generated with immunoSEQ multiplex PCR, while TCRdb's copy carries only in-frame clones and drops some. The profile shows approximately 180,000 clones, approximately 70% of them singletons. This chain links TRBV11-3 with TRBJ1-1, with D uncertain. The sample consisted of PBMCs. The source of this sequence is a human donor in good health. The CDR3 sequence is CASSRSSRTEAFF. CDR3 DNA: TGTGCCAGCAGCAGGAGTTCTCGTACTGAAGCTTTCTTT.